A single sample is the source of the 22 T cell receptor beta chains below, sequenced in a study of a mutant IDH1 vaccine in newly diagnosed glioma. Time point here: week 23, last vaccination. In the vaccine, a single dose held 300 ug of the mutant IDH1 20-mer peptide, along with topical imiquimod. Method: immunoSEQ multiplex PCR; TCRdb's copy keeps in-frame clones and lacks some. Here the sample spans 35,000 to 45,000 clones, 78% being singletons. These TCRs' antigens remain unknown. The sequenced sample was PBMCs, obtained from a glioma patient whose treatment included an IDH1 peptide vaccine. These TCRs come from a woman between 40 and 50 years old with glioma. Some clones in this sample may be carry-over from other donors' samples.

This chain connects TRBV28 to TRBJ2-7, with D unresolved. Germline assignment: CDR1 MDHEN and CDR2 SYDVKM. V lost 2 bases and J 3 bases, leaving 11 bases between the germline ends. The CDR3 consists of 14 residues. CDR3 region: CASSLGLLGYEQYF. In nucleotides, the CDR3 is TGTGCCAGCAGTTTAGGTCTTTTAGGCTACGAGCAGTACTTC.

The rearrangement uses TRBV2 and TRBJ2-4, with a possible D match to TRBD2 (6 bases). V gave up 0 bases and J gave up 1 base, with 13 bases separating them. Germline assignment: CDR1 SNHLY and CDR2 FYNNEI. The CDR3 is 17 residues long. CDR3 sequence reads: CASSEAGGSLAKNIQYF. Here the CDR3 DNA reads TGTGCCAGCAGTGAAGCGGGGGGTTCCCTTGCCAAAAACATTCAGTACTTC.

This clone showed up just a few times. The chain combines TRBV28 with TRBJ1-2, with 7 bases matching TRBD1. V shed 5 bases and J 12 bases; nucleotides not matched to a gene: 9. Germline V lookup: CDR1 MDHEN, CDR2 SYDVKM. The CDR3 consists of 12 residues. The CDR3 nucleotides are TGTGCCAGCAGTACTCGACAGGGAAGGAACACCTTC. Its translation: CASSTRQGRNTF.

The chain recombines TRBV7-8 with TRBJ1-4; the D is unclear. CDR1 is SGHVS and CDR2 is FQNEAQ in the germline V gene. The CDR3 is 15 residues long. The V gene lost 3 bases and the J gene lost 0 bases, with 8 bases spanning the gap. The CDR3 spells CASSFTDATNEKLFF. The DNA of the CDR3 is TGTGCCAGCAGCTTCACAGATGCAACTAATGAAAAACTGTTTTTT.

This chain connects TRBV7-9 to TRBJ2-2; no clear D gene. V was cut by 4 bases and J by 4 bases, with 7 bases left in between. Per the germline V gene, CDR1 is SEHNR and CDR2 is FQNEAQ (reference sequence). This CDR3 spans 13 amino acids. The CDR3 DNA follows: TGTGCCAGCAGCTGGGGTTCCACCGGGGAGCTGTTTTTT. Its protein is CASSWGSTGELFF.

The chain joins TRBV7-2 to TRBJ1-2; TRBD1 matches at 12 bases. Trimming at V came to 5 bases and at J to 7 bases, leaving 8 bases not matched to a gene. The length of the CDR3 is 15 residues. Germline V CDR1 and CDR2: SGHTA, FQGNSA. The CDR3 coding sequence is TGTGCCAGCAGCGAGCAGGGACAGGGGGCCGTTGGCTACACCTTC. It codes for CASSEQGQGAVGYTF.

In this sample, this clone turned up once. J is TRBJ2-7 and V is TRBV7-6, with 14 positions matching TRBD2. Losses at the gene ends were 5 bases for V and 7 bases for J; bases not matched to a gene: 7. CDR1 and CDR2 (germline): SGHVS, FNYEAQ. The CDR3 has 15 residues. The CDR3 nucleotides read TGTGCCAGCAGCAGACTAGCGGGGGGGGCCAGGGAGCAGTACTTC. Translated, it gives CASSRLAGGAREQYF.

This clone was observed a few times. This sequence joins TRBV30 and TRBJ2-5, with D possibly matching TRBD2 (5 bases). This CDR3 contains 13 residues. Germline assignment: CDR1 GTSNPN and CDR2 SVGIG (reference sequence). V shed 0 bases and J shed 5 bases, with 10 bases lying between them. This chain's CDR3 is CAWSVEVAETQYF. CDR3 nucleotide sequence: TGTGCCTGGAGTGTTGAAGTAGCGGAGACCCAGTACTTC.

The chain employs TRBV29-1 and TRBJ1-2; D is uncertain. The CDR3 totals 13 residues. CDR1 SQVTM and CDR2 ANQGSEA come from the germline V gene. The germline V and J ends were trimmed by 2 bases and 8 bases, with 15 bases remaining between them. The CDR3 is CSVESAGSGGYTF. In nucleotides, the CDR3 is TGCAGCGTTGAATCGGCGGGATCGGGAGGCTACACCTTC.

J is TRBJ2-7 and V is TRBV14; TRBD2 agrees at 7 bases. Germline loops: CDR1 SGHDN, CDR2 FVKESK. CDR3 length equals 15 residues. Unmatched junction bases numbered 11, after V lost 4 bases and J lost 5 bases. The CDR3 protein is CASSRRAGLRNEQYF. DNA for the CDR3: TGTGCCAGCAGCCGGAGAGCGGGGTTAAGGAACGAGCAGTACTTC. Full variable domain (remainder filled in from reference TRBV14 and TRBJ2-7): EAGVTQFPSHSVIEKGQTVTLRCDPISGHDNLYWYRRVMGKEIKFLLHFVKESKQDESGMPNNRFLAERTGGTYSTLKVQPAELEDSGVYFCASSRRAGLRNEQYFGPGTRLTVT.

This clone was seen a handful of times. The chain has TRBV5-1 and TRBJ2-7, with D perhaps matching TRBD1 (6 bases). Germline V lookup: CDR1 SGHRS, CDR2 YFSETQ. V lost 4 bases and J lost 7, with 12 bases in between. There are 12 residues in the CDR3. The CDR3 nucleotides read TGCGCCAGCAGCCTACAGGGTTGGGAGCAGTACTTC. It encodes CASSLQGWEQYF. Filled out from reference TRBV5-1 and TRBJ2-7, the complete variable domain reads KAGVTQTPRYLIKTRGQQVTLSCSPISGHRSVSWYQQTPGQGLQFLFEYFSETQRNKGNFPGRFSGRQFSNSRSEMNVSTLELGDSALYLCASSLQGWEQYFGPGTRLTVT.

This sequence joins TRBV5-1 and TRBJ2-7; D uncertain. V lost 7 bases to trimming and J lost 3 bases, with 5 bases between them. CDR3 size: 10 residues. The germline CDR1 and CDR2 sequences are SGHRS and YFSETQ. This CDR3 reads CASGDYEQYF. CDR3 bases: TGCGCCAGCGGAGACTACGAGCAGTACTTC. The full variable domain, with the rest looked up from reference TRBV5-1 and TRBJ2-7, is KAGVTQTPRYLIKTRGQQVTLSCSPISGHRSVSWYQQTPGQGLQFLFEYFSETQRNKGNFPGRFSGRQFSNSRSEMNVSTLELGDSALYLCASGDYEQYFGPGTRLTVT.

This rearrangement joins TRBV4-3 to TRBJ2-7; D is unresolved. CDR1 LGHNA and CDR2 YSLEER come from the germline V gene. The length of the CDR3 is 18 residues. Trimming left V 0 bases short and J 4 bases short, with 22 bases between. Here the CDR3 reads CASSQDLPRLIQPYEQYF. Here the CDR3 DNA reads TGCGCCAGCAGCCAAGATCTTCCTCGGCTCATCCAACCTTACGAGCAGTACTTC.

The chain links TRBV4-3 to TRBJ1-5, with unresolved D. Germline V gene sequence: CDR1 LGHNA, CDR2 YSLEER. The CDR3 runs to 13 residues. The V end lost 1 base, the J end lost 3 bases, and 4 bases lay between the germline ends. CDR3 coding DNA: TGCGCCAGCAGCCAAGGCGTCAATCAGCCCCAGCATTTT. Translated, it gives CASSQGVNQPQHF.

V and J are TRBV4-1 and TRBJ2-7, with 10 bases fitting TRBD1. With V trimmed by 4 bases and J by 4 bases, 16 bases remained unmatched. In germline, CDR1 is MGHRA, CDR2 YSYEKL. This CDR3 region has 18 residues. The CDR3: CASSPTRSWGQGRYEQYF. The CDR3 nucleotides are TGCGCCAGCAGCCCGACCCGCTCCTGGGGACAGGGGAGGTACGAGCAGTACTTC.

The V call is TRBV7-2, the J call TRBJ2-2, with 7 positions matching TRBD2. CDR3 length: 16 amino acids. Trimming took 3 bases from V and 7 from J; bases not matched to a gene: 11. Germline CDR1 SGHTA, CDR2 FQGNSA. CDR3 in amino acids: CASSLLRGLVSGELFF. The DNA of the CDR3 is TGTGCCAGCAGCTTGCTGCGGGGGTTAGTAAGCGGGGAGCTGTTTTTT.

The J gene is TRBJ1-5, the V gene TRBV7-9; D may be TRBD1 (5 bases). Between the trimmed V and J ends, which lost 4 bases and 5 bases, there was a span of 12 bases. Germline values: CDR1 SEHNR, CDR2 FQNEAQ (reference sequence). This CDR3 has 14 residues. The CDR3 DNA reads TGTGCCAGCAGCTGGGACGACACCTATCAGCCCCAGCATTTT. Translation gives CASSWDDTYQPQHF.

The chain employs TRBV4-2 and TRBJ2-1; 10 nucleotides agree with TRBD2. The CDR3 has 15 amino acids. Germline V lookup: CDR1 LGHNA, CDR2 YNFKEQ. V lost 4 bases and J lost 8; bases outside the gene matches: 8. CDR3 DNA sequence: TGTGCCAGCAGCCGCCTGGCTAGCGGGAGTCATGAGCAGTTCTTC. Its translation: CASSRLASGSHEQFF.

This clone was observed a few times. The rearrangement joins TRBV19 to TRBJ1-1, with D uncertain. Trimming cost V 5 bases and J 7 bases, with 11 bases left between them. The CDR3 sequence is 12 residues long. Germline V CDR1 and CDR2: LNHDA, SQIVND (reference sequence). The CDR3 region is CASSGSKGEAFF. As DNA, the CDR3 is TGTGCCAGTAGTGGTTCAAAGGGTGAAGCTTTCTTT.

Here the CDR3 DNA reads TGCGCCAGCAGCCAATACCCAAGCGGGACATCTTTCTACGAGCAGTACTTC. Translating it yields CASSQYPSGTSFYEQYF. This rearrangement joins TRBV4-1 to TRBJ2-7; D is possibly TRBD2 (7 bases). V was shortened by 2 bases and J by 3 bases, with 20 bases between the two germline ends. Germline V gives CDR1 MGHRA, CDR2 YSYEKL. The CDR3 has 17 residues.

In this sample, this clone turned up once. The chain combines TRBV10-3 with TRBJ1-2; D perhaps matches TRBD1 (5 bases). This CDR3 is 13 amino acids long. Trimming took 2 bases from V and 7 from J, leaving 11 bases between them. The germline V gene has CDR1 ENHRY and CDR2 SYGVKD. The CDR3 DNA reads TGTGCCATCAGTGAGGTTAAGCAGGGTGGCTACACCTTC. Its translation is CAISEVKQGGYTF.

DNA for the CDR3: TGTGCCAGCAGTTTCCCGAACTCTGGAAACACCATATATTTT. It specifies CASSFPNSGNTIYF. V usage is TRBV2 and J usage is TRBJ1-3; D gene ambiguous. This CDR3 comprises 14 residues. Trimming shortened V by 5 bases and J by 0 bases, and 8 bases separated the two germline ends. CDR1 and CDR2 from the germline V gene are SNHLY and FYNNEI.